Listed here are 26 T cell receptor beta chains from one sample, sequenced in a study of T cell changes during pregnancy in multiple sclerosis (dated by TCRdb to about 2019). Library preparation was by the immunoSEQ multiplex PCR assay. Drawn from immuneACCESS, this table holds only the in-frame rearrangements with V and J called that TCRdb kept. Clones are partly lost; checked studies trace under half to an unresolved V gene and leave the rest unexplained. Recorded for this sample are 70,000 to 95,000 clones; about 89% of them occurred a single time. The top ten hold less than 2.5% of the sample. The sample consisted of peripheral blood, taken before pregnancy. Receptors were obtained from a female donor with multiple sclerosis, enrolled in a pregnancy study.

The chain has TRBV5-4 and TRBJ2-1; 10 nucleotides agree with TRBD2. This CDR3 region has 17 residues. V trimming: 4 bases; J trimming: 7 bases; junction bases outside the gene matches: 14. Germline V CDR1 and CDR2: SGHNT, YYREEE (reference sequence). The CDR3 DNA reads TGTGCCAGCAGCGGGCTACCGGGACTAGCGACGAGAAATGAGCAGTTCTTC. Translation gives CASSGLPGLATRNEQFF.

This chain joins TRBV5-6 and TRBJ2-7; 11 nucleotides agree with TRBD1. From germline, CDR1 is SGHDT and CDR2 YYEEEE. This CDR3 spans 15 amino acids. After removal of 4 bases from V and 2 bases from J, the junction contained 5 bases not matched to a gene. The DNA of the CDR3 is TGTGCCAGCAGCGTCCGGGACAGGGGGACCTACGAGCAGTACTTC. This translates into CASSVRDRGTYEQYF.

This clone was recorded once. The chain combines TRBV19 with TRBJ1-1; D gene ambiguous. Germline-derived CDR1 and CDR2 are LNHDA and SQIVND (reference sequence). This CDR3 has 14 residues. Deletions cut 5 bases from V and 3 bases from J, with 13 bases between. As DNA, the CDR3 is TGTGCCAGTAGTTTCGTCTTGGAGGACACTGAAGCTTTCTTT. Translating gives CASSFVLEDTEAFF.

The rearrangement uses TRBV5-4 and TRBJ1-6; no reliable D call. The V gene's germline CDR1 is SGHNT and CDR2 YYREEE (reference sequence). This CDR3 region has 15 residues. Trimming pared 1 base from V and 4 bases from J, leaving 9 bases between. The CDR3 spells CASSLSRGYNSPLHF. The CDR3 region has the DNA TGTGCCAGCAGCTTGTCCCGGGGTTATAATTCACCCCTCCACTTT.

This rearrangement joins TRBV6-5 to TRBJ2-7, with 10 bases identical to TRBD2. Germline trimming cut 8 bases from V and 3 bases from J; bases unmatched to any gene: 4. The CDR3 consists of 13 residues. CDR1 and CDR2 from the germline V gene are MNHEY and SVGAGI. The CDR3 nucleotides are TGTGCCAGCGGGACTAGCGCCTTCTACGAGCAGTACTTC. The encoded protein is CASGTSAFYEQYF.

This chain links TRBV6-6 with TRBJ1-1; unclear D gene. The CDR3 sequence is 14 residues long. Between the trimmed V and J ends, which lost 2 bases and 4 bases, there was a span of 11 bases. Germline lookup yields CDR1 MNHNY and CDR2 SVGAGI (reference sequence). This chain's CDR3 is CASSYGQIGTEAFF. The CDR3 DNA reads as TGTGCCAGCAGTTACGGGCAGATTGGCACTGAAGCTTTCTTT.

This CDR3 is CASSTQVVGELFF. As DNA, the CDR3 is TGTGCCAGCAGCACCCAGGTCGTCGGGGAGCTGTTTTTT. The genes are TRBV9 and TRBJ2-2; D call uncertain. The CDR3 length is 13 residues. V lost 4 bases to trimming and J lost 7 bases, with 11 bases between them. Germline V gives CDR1 SGDLS, CDR2 YYNGEE.

This chain connects TRBV5-8 to TRBJ2-5; 9 bases map to TRBD2. Per germline, CDR1 SGHTS and CDR2 YDEGEE. This CDR3 is 15 amino acids long. Trimming at V came to 3 bases and at J to 4 bases, leaving 7 bases not matched to a gene. The CDR3, as DNA: TGTGCCAGCAGCTGGGGTAGCGGGGGTGGAGAGACCCAGTACTTC. Translated: CASSWGSGGGETQYF.

The V gene is TRBV5-1, the J gene TRBJ2-3; tentative D call: TRBD1 (8 bases). Germline values: CDR1 SGHRS, CDR2 YFSETQ. This CDR3 has 16 amino acids. V lost 1 base, J lost 1 base, and 13 bases lay in between. The CDR3 coding sequence is TGCGCCAGCAGCTTGTACACAGGGGGGGGCACAGATACGCAGTATTTT. This codes for CASSLYTGGGTDTQYF.

The chain joins TRBV5-1 to TRBJ2-3; D gene unclear. CDR1 and CDR2 (germline): SGHRS, YFSETQ. Trimming cost V 3 bases and J 3 bases, with 11 bases left between them. CDR3 length: 14 amino acids. In DNA form, the CDR3 reads TGCGCCAGCAGCTCCTCCCCTAGGACAGATACGCAGTATTTT. As protein: CASSSSPRTDTQYF. Drawing the rest from reference TRBV5-1 and TRBJ2-3, the complete variable domain is KAGVTQTPRYLIKTRGQQVTLSCSPISGHRSVSWYQQTPGQGLQFLFEYFSETQRNKGNFPGRFSGRQFSNSRSEMNVSTLELGDSALYLCASSSSPRTDTQYFGPGTRLTVL.

The V gene is TRBV7-4, the J gene TRBJ2-2, with 10 bases aligning to TRBD1. CDR3 length equals 15 residues. Germline-derived CDR1 and CDR2 are SGHVT and SQSDAQ. With 1 base clipped from V and 5 bases from J, the junction kept 1 base outside the gene matches. The CDR3: CASSLEGQGTGELFF. The CDR3 DNA follows: TGTGCCAGCAGCTTAGAGGGACAGGGGACCGGGGAGCTGTTTTTT.

V gene TRBV5-1 combines with J gene TRBJ2-6; 9 nucleotides match TRBD1. Germline CDR1 reads SGHRS; CDR2 reads YFSETQ. This CDR3 is 18 amino acids long. V was clipped by 3 bases and J by 2 bases; unmatched bases: 9. The CDR3 coding sequence is TGCGCCAGCAGCTCCAGGACAGGGGAGGGGACTGGGGCCAACGTCCTGACTTTC. Translated: CASSSRTGEGTGANVLTF.

The CDR3 here is CASSVVASKETQYF. The DNA of the CDR3 is TGTGCCAGCAGCGTAGTTGCTAGCAAAGAGACCCAGTACTTC. This chain links TRBV9 with TRBJ2-5, with D perhaps TRBD2 (5 bases). Trimming removed 0 bases from V and 3 bases from J, with 9 bases in between. Looked up from germline, CDR1 is SGDLS and CDR2 is YYNGEE. The CDR3 totals 14 residues. The variable domain in full, with the rest retrieved from reference TRBV9 and TRBJ2-5, is DSGVTQTPKHLITATGQRVTLRCSPRSGDLSVYWYQQSLDQGLQFLIQYYNGEERAKGNILERFSAQQFPDLHSELNLSSLELGDSALYFCASSVVASKETQYFGPGTRLLVL.

This clone was seen once. V usage is TRBV5-1 and J usage is TRBJ2-1; 12 nucleotides align to TRBD2. The V gene's germline CDR1 is SGHRS and CDR2 YFSETQ. The CDR3 loop spans 17 amino acids. The ends lost 2 bases at V and 7 bases at J; junction bases unmatched: 10. CDR3 region: CASSLASGGAYDNEQFF. In nucleotides, the CDR3 is TGCGCCAGCAGCTTAGCTAGCGGGGGGGCCTATGATAATGAGCAGTTCTTC.

This sequence joins TRBV10-1 and TRBJ2-1; a weak D match, TRBD2 (6 bases). Germline V gives CDR1 WNHNN, CDR2 SYGVQD (reference sequence). The CDR3 loop spans 16 amino acids. The ends were cut back, 2 bases at V and 8 bases at J, with 19 bases in the middle. The CDR3 loop is CASSESAGGARHEQFF. CDR3 nucleotide sequence: TGCGCCAGCAGTGAGAGCGCCGGGGGTGCGCGGCATGAGCAGTTCTTC.

V and J are TRBV7-2 and TRBJ1-2, with D maybe TRBD1 (5 bases). CDR3 length equals 12 residues. V lost 5 bases and J lost 8, with 12 bases in between. CDR1 and CDR2 (germline): SGHTA, FQGNSA. In nucleotides, the CDR3 is TGTGCCAGCAGCCCGGGACTTTCCGGCTACACCTTC. Its protein product is CASSPGLSGYTF.

The chain has TRBV5-1 and TRBJ1-4; D may be TRBD1 (5 bases). CDR3 size: 15 residues. The V and J ends lost 6 bases and 4 bases respectively, with 16 bases between them. The germline V gene has CDR1 SGHRS and CDR2 YFSETQ. CDR3: CASTLQGADNEKLFF. DNA for the CDR3: TGCGCCAGCACCCTCCAGGGTGCGGATAATGAAAAACTGTTTTTT.

The V call is TRBV20-1, the J call TRBJ2-1; unclear D gene. V was pared by 3 bases and J by 4 bases, with 4 bases between. This CDR3 comprises 11 residues. The germline CDR1 and CDR2 sequences are DFQATT and SNEGSKA (reference sequence). CDR3 in amino acids: CSARRYNEQFF. The CDR3 DNA follows: TGCAGTGCTAGGAGGTACAATGAGCAGTTCTTC.

The chain joins TRBV7-2 to TRBJ1-2; 8 bases are a match to TRBD1. This CDR3 is 14 amino acids long. With 5 bases clipped from V and 7 bases from J, the junction kept 9 bases outside the gene matches. Germline CDR1 SGHTA, CDR2 FQGNSA. The DNA for the CDR3 is TGTGCCAGCAGCCGGGCTGGACAGGGCCTTGGCTACACCTTC. Encoded protein: CASSRAGQGLGYTF. Looking up the rest from reference TRBV7-2 and TRBJ1-2 gives the full variable domain: GAGVSQSPSNKVTEKGKDVELRCDPISGHTALYWYRQSLGQGLEFLIYFQGNSAPDKSGLPSDRFSAERTGGSVSTLTIQRTQQEDSAVYLCASSRAGQGLGYTFGSGTRLTVV.

This chain links TRBV30 with TRBJ2-3; a possible D gene is TRBD2 (5 bases). Germline assignment: CDR1 GTSNPN and CDR2 SVGIG (reference sequence). CDR3 length: 15 residues. Trimming removed 2 bases at V and 3 bases at J, with 15 bases between. The CDR3 protein is CAWSSDRESTDTQYF. CDR3 bases: TGTGCCTGGAGTTCAGATAGGGAGAGTACAGATACGCAGTATTTT.

This clone was seen a few times. The V and J genes are TRBV5-1 and TRBJ1-6, with D possibly matching TRBD1 (6 bases). V shed 2 bases and J shed 6 bases, with 9 bases lying between them. The CDR3 consists of 14 residues. Per germline, CDR1 SGHRS and CDR2 YFSETQ. DNA of the CDR3: TGCGCCAGCAGCTTAGGACAGAGTAATTCACCCCTCCACTTT. This translates into CASSLGQSNSPLHF. Using reference TRBV5-1 and TRBJ1-6 for the parts outside the CDR3, the full variable domain is KAGVTQTPRYLIKTRGQQVTLSCSPISGHRSVSWYQQTPGQGLQFLFEYFSETQRNKGNFPGRFSGRQFSNSRSEMNVSTLELGDSALYLCASSLGQSNSPLHFGNGTRLTVT.

The V gene is TRBV5-1, the J gene TRBJ1-2; D may be TRBD1 (5 bases). Germline CDR1 reads SGHRS; CDR2 reads YFSETQ. Trimming pared 0 bases from V and 3 bases from J, leaving 12 bases between. The CDR3 consists of 15 residues. Here the CDR3 DNA reads TGCGCCAGCAGCTTGGCCGGGGGTTGGGACTATGGCTACACCTTC. Translating gives CASSLAGGWDYGYTF.

The rearrangement links TRBV18 to TRBJ2-7; a weak D match, TRBD1 (5 bases). CDR3 size: 16 residues. Trimming shortened V by 6 bases and J by 5 bases, and 23 bases separated the two germline ends. The germline V gene encodes CDR1 KGHSH and CDR2 LQKENI. The CDR3 bases are TGTGCCAGCTCGTCAAGCTTCAGGGTTTCCCCCCACGAGCAGTACTTC. Protein: CASSSSFRVSPHEQYF.

V and J are TRBV4-3 and TRBJ2-7; 12 nucleotides align to TRBD2. With V trimmed by 3 bases and J by 3 bases, 6 bases remained unmatched. The germline V gene encodes CDR1 LGHNA and CDR2 YSLEER. This CDR3 region has 16 residues. The CDR3 nucleotides are TGCGCCAGCAGCCAGACACTAGCGGGGGGTTACTACGAGCAGTACTTC. Its translation: CASSQTLAGGYYEQYF.

This clone was detected only a few times. The chain combines TRBV5-4 with TRBJ2-2, with 7 bases fitting TRBD1. The trim removed 1 base at V and 7 bases at J, leaving 7 bases unmatched. CDR1 and CDR2 from the germline V gene are SGHNT and YYREEE (reference sequence). This CDR3 is built from 15 residues. CDR3 sequence reads: CASSLPTTGVGELFF. The CDR3 region has the DNA TGTGCCAGCAGCTTGCCAACCACAGGGGTCGGGGAGCTGTTTTTT.

V gene TRBV5-1 combines with J gene TRBJ2-7; D possibly corresponds to TRBD1 (5 bases). V was cut by 4 bases and J by 5 bases, with 13 bases left in between. Looked up from germline, CDR1 is SGHRS and CDR2 is YFSETQ. The CDR3 is 13 amino acids. CDR3 loop: CASSPGIFDEQYF. The CDR3 DNA reads TGCGCCAGCAGCCCAGGGATATTCGACGAGCAGTACTTC.